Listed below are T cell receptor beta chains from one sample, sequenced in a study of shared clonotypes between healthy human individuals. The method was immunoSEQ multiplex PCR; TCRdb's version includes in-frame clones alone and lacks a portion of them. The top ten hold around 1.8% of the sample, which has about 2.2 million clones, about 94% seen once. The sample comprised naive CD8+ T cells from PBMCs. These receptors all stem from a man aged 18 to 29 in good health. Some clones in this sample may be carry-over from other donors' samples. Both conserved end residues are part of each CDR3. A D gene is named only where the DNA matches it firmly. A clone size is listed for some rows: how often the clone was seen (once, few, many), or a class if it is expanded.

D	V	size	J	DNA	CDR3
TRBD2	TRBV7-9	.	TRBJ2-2	TGTGCCAGCACCCTGGGACTAGCGGGAGGTATCGGGGAGCTGTTTTTT	CASTLGLAGGIGELFF
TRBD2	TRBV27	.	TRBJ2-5	TGTGCCAGCAGTTTGGGGGGGGACCAGTACTTC	CASSLGGDQYF
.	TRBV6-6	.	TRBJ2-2	TGTGCCAGCAGTTACTTATCTGGGCGGGCCGGGGAGCTGTTTTTT	CASSYLSGRAGELFF
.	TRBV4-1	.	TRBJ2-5	TGCGCCAGCAGCCAAGATCCCGCCAGGGGAGAGACCCAGTACTTC	CASSQDPARGETQYF
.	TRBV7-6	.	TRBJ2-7	TGTGCCAGCAGCTTAGCAGCGGCACCAGCCTCCTACGAGCAGTACTTC	CASSLAAAPASYEQYF
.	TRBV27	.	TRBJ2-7	TGTGCCAGCAGTTTATCCGTCGGAGGGAGGTCCTACGAGCAGTACTTC	CASSLSVGGRSYEQYF
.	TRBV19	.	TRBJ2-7	TGTGCCAGTAGTATAGCCGGGGGAAGGGGATACGAGCAGTACTTC	CASSIAGGRGYEQYF
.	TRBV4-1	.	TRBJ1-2	TGCGCCAGCAGCCAAGATGGTAGGGGCGTTTATGGCTACACCTTC	CASSQDGRGVYGYTF
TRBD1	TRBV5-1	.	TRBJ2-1	TGCGCCAGCAGCTTTGACAGGGCATTCAATGAGCAGTTCTTC	CASSFDRAFNEQFF
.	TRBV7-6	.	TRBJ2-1	TGTGCCAGCAGCGGCCGGGACGGGACGATCAATGAGCAGTTCTTC	CASSGRDGTINEQFF
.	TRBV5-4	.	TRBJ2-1	TGTGCCTTCCAAGCTGTGGGGCAAACCTACAATGAGCAGTTCTTC	CAFQAVGQTYNEQFF
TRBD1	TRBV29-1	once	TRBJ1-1	TGCAGCGTTTACCTCGGGACAGGGGAAACTGAAGCTTTCTTT	CSVYLGTGETEAFF
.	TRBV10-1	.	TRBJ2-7	TGCGCCAGCAGTGAGATCACGGGCTACGAGCAGTACTTC	CASSEITGYEQYF
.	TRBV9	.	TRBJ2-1	TGTGCCAGCAGCGCGCAGTGGGGAACTTTAGACAATGAGCAGTTCTTC	CASSAQWGTLDNEQFF
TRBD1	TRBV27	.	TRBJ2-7	TGTGCCAGCAGTTCCAGTACAGGGGACACTCTCTACGAGCAGTACTTC	CASSSSTGDTLYEQYF
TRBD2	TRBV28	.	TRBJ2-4	TGTGCCAGCACTAGTGAGCGGGAGATGGCCAAAAACATTCAGTACTTC	CASTSEREMAKNIQYF
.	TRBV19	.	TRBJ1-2	TGTGCCAGTAGGGGATTCTATGGCTACACCTTC	CASRGFYGYTF
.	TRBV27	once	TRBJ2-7	TGTGCCAGCAGTTTAAGGGTGGCCTACGAGCAGTACTTC	CASSLRVAYEQYF
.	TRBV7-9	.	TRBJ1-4	TGTGCCAGCAGCGACCACGCAACTAATGAAAAACTGTTTTTT	CASSDHATNEKLFF
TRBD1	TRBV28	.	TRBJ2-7	TGTGCCAGCAGCCTTGGACAGGCGAAGGTCTACGAGCAGTACTTC	CASSLGQAKVYEQYF
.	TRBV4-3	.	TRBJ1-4	TGCGCCAGCAGCCAAGATCGCGACGGTGAAAAACTGTTTTTT	CASSQDRDGEKLFF
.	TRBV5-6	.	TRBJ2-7	TGTGCCAGCAGCTTGGACAGGGAGGCCTACGAGCAGTACTTC	CASSLDREAYEQYF
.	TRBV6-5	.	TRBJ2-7	TGTGCCAGCAGTTACAACAGGGAGAGCTCCTACGAGCAGTACTTC	CASSYNRESSYEQYF
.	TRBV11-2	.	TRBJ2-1	TGTGCCAGCAGCCCCTACGGGCTGAACTACAATGAGCAGTTCTTC	CASSPYGLNYNEQFF
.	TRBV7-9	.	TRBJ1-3	TGTGCCAGCAGCTCTTCGACTTACTCTGGAAACACCATATATTTT	CASSSSTYSGNTIYF
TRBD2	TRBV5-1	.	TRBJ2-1	TGCGCCAGCAGCTTGACTAGCGGGAAACTCAATGAGCAGTTCTTC	CASSLTSGKLNEQFF
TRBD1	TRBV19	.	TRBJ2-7	TGTGCCAGTAGTATCAGACAGGGGCTCAGTATGGAGCAGTACTTC	CASSIRQGLSMEQYF
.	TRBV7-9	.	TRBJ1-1	TGTGCCAGCAGCTTAGCGGTGCGGCGAGTAAAAACTGAAGCTTTCTTT	CASSLAVRRVKTEAFF
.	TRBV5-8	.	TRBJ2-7	TGTGCCAGCGATGAACAGGGCTCCTACGAGCAGTACTTC	CASDEQGSYEQYF
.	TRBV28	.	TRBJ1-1	TGTGCCAGCAGTTTTAGTGGGAACACTGAAGCTTTCTTT	CASSFSGNTEAFF
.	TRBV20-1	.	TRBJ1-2	TGCAGTGCTAGATTCCCCCCTGGCTACACCTTC	CSARFPPGYTF
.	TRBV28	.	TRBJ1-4	TGTGCCAGCAGTTCCCCCTCTTCCTTATTAGAGGATGAAAAACTGTTTTTT	CASSSPSSLLEDEKLFF
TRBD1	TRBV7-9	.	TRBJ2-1	TGTGCCAGCAGCTTCGTGGACAGGGGGCTAAATGAGCAGTTCTTC	CASSFVDRGLNEQFF
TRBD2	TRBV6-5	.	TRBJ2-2	TGTGCCAGCAGCCCTAGCGGGAGGGCCCACGGGGAGCTGTTTTTT	CASSPSGRAHGELFF
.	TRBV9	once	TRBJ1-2	TGTGCCAGCACTGGGACCTATGGCTACACCTTC	CASTGTYGYTF
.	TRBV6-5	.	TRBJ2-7	TGTGCCAGCGGTACCTCTTTTCGGCCCCCCTACGAGCAGTACTTC	CASGTSFRPPYEQYF
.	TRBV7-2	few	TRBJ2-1	TGTGCCAGCAGCCCCTATGGCCTGGATCGGTTCTTC	CASSPYGLDRFF
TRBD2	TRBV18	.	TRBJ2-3	TGTGCCAGCTCACGACAGGTGTCTAGCGGGAGAGGGAACGGCACAGATACGCAGTATTTT	CASSRQVSSGRGNGTDTQYF
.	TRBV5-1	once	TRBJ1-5	TGCGCCAGCAGCTTATGGGGAAATAGCAATCAGCCCCAGCATTTT	CASSLWGNSNQPQHF
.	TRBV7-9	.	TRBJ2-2	TGTGCCAGCAGCCTCGTCGTTCCGGAGCTGTTTTTT	CASSLVVPELFF
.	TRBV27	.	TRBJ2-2	TGTGCCAGCACGATAATTGGAAGCCCCGGGGAGCTGTTTTTT	CASTIIGSPGELFF
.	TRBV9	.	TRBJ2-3	TGTGCCAGCAGTCTGGTGGGCAGGGCTTACCCTGGCACAGATACGCAGTATTTT	CASSLVGRAYPGTDTQYF
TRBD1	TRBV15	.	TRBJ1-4	TGTGCCACCACCCCGGACAGGGGTAGTGAAAAACTGTTTTTT	CATTPDRGSEKLFF
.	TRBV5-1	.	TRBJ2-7	TGCGCCAGCAGACAACACGACTACGAGCAGTACTTC	CASRQHDYEQYF
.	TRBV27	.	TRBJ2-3	TGTGCCAGCAGATGGGCTGGCACAGATACGCAGTATTTT	CASRWAGTDTQYF
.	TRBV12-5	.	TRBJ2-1	TGTGCTAGTGGTTTGGTACGGGGGACCTACAATGAGCAGTTCTTC	CASGLVRGTYNEQFF
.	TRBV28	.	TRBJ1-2	TGTGCCAGCAGTGGTAGCCGGGAGGACTATGGCTACACCTTC	CASSGSREDYGYTF
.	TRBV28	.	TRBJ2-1	TGTGCCAGCAGTCTCGGGACGGCTCCCTACAATGAGCAGTTCTTC	CASSLGTAPYNEQFF
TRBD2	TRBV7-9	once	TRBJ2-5	TGTGCCAGCAGCTGGGGACTAGCGGGAGTTGGAGAGACCCAGTACTTC	CASSWGLAGVGETQYF
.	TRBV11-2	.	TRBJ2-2	TGTGCCAGCAGCTTATCGGGACTCGGGGAGCTGTTTTTT	CASSLSGLGELFF